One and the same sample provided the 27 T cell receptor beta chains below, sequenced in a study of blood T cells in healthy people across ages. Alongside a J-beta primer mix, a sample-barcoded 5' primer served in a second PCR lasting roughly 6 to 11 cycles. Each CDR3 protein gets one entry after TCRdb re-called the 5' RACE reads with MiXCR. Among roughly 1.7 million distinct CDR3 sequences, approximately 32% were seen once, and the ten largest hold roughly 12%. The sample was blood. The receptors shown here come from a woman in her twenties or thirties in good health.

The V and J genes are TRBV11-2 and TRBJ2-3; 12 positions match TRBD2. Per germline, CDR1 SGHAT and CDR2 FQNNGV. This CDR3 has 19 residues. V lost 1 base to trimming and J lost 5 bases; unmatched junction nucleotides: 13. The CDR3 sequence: CASSLGPPRLAGVLDTQYF. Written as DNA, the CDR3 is TGTGCCAGCAGCTTAGGGCCCCCGAGACTAGCGGGGGTTTTAGATACGCAGTATTTT.

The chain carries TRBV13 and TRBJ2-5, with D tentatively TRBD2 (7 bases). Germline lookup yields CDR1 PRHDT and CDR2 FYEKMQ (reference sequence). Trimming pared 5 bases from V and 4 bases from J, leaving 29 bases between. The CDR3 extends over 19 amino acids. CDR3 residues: CASSKGGGPLASGGETQYF. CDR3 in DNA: TGTGCCAGCAGCAAAGGGGGGGGGCCTCTGGCCTCGGGAGGAGAGACCCAGTACTTC.

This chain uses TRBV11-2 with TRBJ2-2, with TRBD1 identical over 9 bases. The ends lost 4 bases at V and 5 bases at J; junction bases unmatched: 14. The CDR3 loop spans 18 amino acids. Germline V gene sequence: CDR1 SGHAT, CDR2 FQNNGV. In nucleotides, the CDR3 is TGTGCCAGCAGCTCCCCGGACAGGGGATCCCAGGGGACCGGGGAGCTGTTTTTT. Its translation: CASSSPDRGSQGTGELFF.

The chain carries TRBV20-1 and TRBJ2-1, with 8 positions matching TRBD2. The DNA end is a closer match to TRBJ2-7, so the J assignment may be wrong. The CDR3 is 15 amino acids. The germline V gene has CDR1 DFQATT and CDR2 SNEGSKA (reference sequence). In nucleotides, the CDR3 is TGCAGTGCTAGAGATCACCCTAGCGGGCGATACGAGCAGTACTTC. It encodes CSARDHPSGRYEQYF.

CDR3 sequence: CASSSYAREQYF. DNA of the CDR3: TGTGCCAGCAGTTCCTACGCCCGAGAGCAGTACTTC. The V gene is TRBV7-3, the J gene TRBJ2-5, with D uncertain. The CDR3 covers 12 residues. The germline V and J ends were trimmed by 6 bases and 11 bases, with 16 bases remaining between them. CDR1 and CDR2 from the germline V gene are SGHTA and FQGTGA.

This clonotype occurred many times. The CDR3 region is CASSPSDGEDTQYF. CDR3 bases: TGTGCCAGCAGTCCTAGCGACGGTGAAGATACGCAGTATTTT. The chain has TRBV25-1 and TRBJ2-3, with a weak D call TRBD2 (6 bases). The germline gives CDR1 MGHDK, CDR2 SYGVNS. V dropped 5 bases and J dropped 5 bases, with 14 bases sitting between them. The CDR3 length is 14 residues. Combining the CDR3 with reference TRBV25-1 and TRBJ2-3 gives the whole variable domain EADIYQTPRYLVIGTGKKITLECSQTMGHDKMYWYQQDPGMELHLIHYSYGVNSTEKGDLSSESTVSRIRTEHFPLTLESARPSHTSQYLCASSPSDGEDTQYFGPGTRLTVL.

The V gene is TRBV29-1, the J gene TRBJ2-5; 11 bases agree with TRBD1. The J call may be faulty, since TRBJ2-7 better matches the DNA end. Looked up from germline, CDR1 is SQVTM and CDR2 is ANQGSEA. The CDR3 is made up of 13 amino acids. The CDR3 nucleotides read TGCAGCGTTTCCGGGACAGGGGGCTACGAGCAGTACTTC. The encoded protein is CSVSGTGGYEQYF.

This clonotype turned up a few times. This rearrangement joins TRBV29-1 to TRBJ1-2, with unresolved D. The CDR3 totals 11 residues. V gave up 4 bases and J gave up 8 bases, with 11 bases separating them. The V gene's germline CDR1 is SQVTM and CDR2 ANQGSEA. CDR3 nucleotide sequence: TGCAGCGTTGGCTCAGAGCGGGGCTACACCTTC. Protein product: CSVGSERGYTF.

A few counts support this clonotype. The CDR3 DNA reads as TGTGCCAGCAGTGAAGGAGCGGCTATCTACGAGCAGTACTTC. Translation gives CASSEGAAIYEQYF. The chain couples TRBV2 to TRBJ2-7, with TRBD2 as a possible D gene (5 bases). The CDR3 is made up of 14 amino acids. Germline assignment: CDR1 SNHLY and CDR2 FYNNEI. V was clipped by 1 base and J by 3 bases, with 10 bases between them.

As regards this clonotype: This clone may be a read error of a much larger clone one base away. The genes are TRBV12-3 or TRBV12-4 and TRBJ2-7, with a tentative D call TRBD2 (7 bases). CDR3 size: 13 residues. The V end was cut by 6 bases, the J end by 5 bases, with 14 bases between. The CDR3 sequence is CASRFGGLNEQYF. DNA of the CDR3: TGTGCCAGCAGGTTCGGGGGGCTCAACGAGCAGTACTTC.

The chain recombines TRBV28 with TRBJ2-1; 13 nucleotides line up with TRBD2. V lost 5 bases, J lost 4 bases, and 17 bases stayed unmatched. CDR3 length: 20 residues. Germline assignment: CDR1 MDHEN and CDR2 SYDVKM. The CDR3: CASSPTSGLAGKRIYNEQFF. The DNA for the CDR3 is TGTGCCAGCAGTCCAACCTCGGGACTAGCGGGGAAGAGGATTTACAATGAGCAGTTCTTC.

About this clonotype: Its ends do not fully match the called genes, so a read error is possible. DNA for the CDR3: TGTGCCGGCTCACCACCCAACGCAGGGCAACATTATAACTATGGCTACACCTTC. Translation: CAGSPPNAGQHYNYGYTF. The V and J genes are TRBV18 and TRBJ1-2; D is perhaps TRBD1 (5 bases). Germline values: CDR1 KGHSH, CDR2 LQKENI. The CDR3 has 18 amino acids.

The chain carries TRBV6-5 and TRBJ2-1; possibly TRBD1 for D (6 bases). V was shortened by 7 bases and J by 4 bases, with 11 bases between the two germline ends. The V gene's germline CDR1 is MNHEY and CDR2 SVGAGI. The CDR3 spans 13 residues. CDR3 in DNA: TGTGCCAGCAAGGGACACGCATACAATGAGCAGTTCTTC. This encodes CASKGHAYNEQFF.

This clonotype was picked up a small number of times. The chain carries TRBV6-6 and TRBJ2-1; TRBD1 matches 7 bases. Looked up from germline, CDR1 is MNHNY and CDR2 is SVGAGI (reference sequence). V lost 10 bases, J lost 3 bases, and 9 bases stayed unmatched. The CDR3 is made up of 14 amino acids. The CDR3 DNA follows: TGTGCCATATCGGACAGGCCTCGCTACAATGAGCAGTTCTTC. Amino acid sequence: CAISDRPRYNEQFF.

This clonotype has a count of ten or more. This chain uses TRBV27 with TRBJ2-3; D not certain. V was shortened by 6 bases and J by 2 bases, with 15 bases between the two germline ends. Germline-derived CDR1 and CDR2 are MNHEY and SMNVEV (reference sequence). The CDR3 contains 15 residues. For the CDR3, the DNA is TGTGCCAGCAGCCAAATGGGGTCCCACACAGATACGCAGTATTTT. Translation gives CASSQMGSHTDTQYF.

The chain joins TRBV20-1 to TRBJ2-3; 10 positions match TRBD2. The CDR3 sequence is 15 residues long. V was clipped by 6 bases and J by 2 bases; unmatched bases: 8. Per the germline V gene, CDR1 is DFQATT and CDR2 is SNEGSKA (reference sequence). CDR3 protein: CSAGPSGGITDTQYF. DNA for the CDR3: TGCAGTGCGGGACCTAGCGGGGGAATCACAGATACGCAGTATTTT.

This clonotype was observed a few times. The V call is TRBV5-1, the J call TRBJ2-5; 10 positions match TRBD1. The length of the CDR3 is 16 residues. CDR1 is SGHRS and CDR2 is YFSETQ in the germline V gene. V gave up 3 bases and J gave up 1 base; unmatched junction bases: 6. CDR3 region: CASSSGDRGRQETQYF. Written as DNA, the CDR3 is TGCGCCAGCAGCTCAGGGGACAGGGGCCGCCAAGAGACCCAGTACTTC.

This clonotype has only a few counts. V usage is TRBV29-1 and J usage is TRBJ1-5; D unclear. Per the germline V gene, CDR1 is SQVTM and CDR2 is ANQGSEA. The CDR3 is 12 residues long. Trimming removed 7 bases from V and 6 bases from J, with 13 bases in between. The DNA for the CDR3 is TGCAGCGCCGGAAGCCCTGGTCAGCCCCAGCATTTT. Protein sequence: CSAGSPGQPQHF.

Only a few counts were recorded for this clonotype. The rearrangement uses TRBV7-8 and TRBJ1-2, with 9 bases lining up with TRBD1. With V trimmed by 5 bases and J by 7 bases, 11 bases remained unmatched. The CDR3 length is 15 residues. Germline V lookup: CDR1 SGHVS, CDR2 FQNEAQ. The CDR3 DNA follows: TGTGCCAGCAGCGTAACGGGACAGGGAATTTCTGGCTACACCTTC. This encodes CASSVTGQGISGYTF.

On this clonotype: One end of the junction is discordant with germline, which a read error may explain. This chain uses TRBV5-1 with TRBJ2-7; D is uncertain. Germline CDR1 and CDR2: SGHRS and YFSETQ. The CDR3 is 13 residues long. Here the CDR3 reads CASSRGPKGEHYF. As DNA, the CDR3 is TGCGCCAGCAGCCGAGGACCTAAGGGCGAGCACTACTTC.

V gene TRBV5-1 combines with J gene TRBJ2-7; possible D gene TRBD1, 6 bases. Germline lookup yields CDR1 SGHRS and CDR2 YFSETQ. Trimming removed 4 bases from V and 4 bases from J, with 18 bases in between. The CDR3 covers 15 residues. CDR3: CASSGTGSVSYEQYF. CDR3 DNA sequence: TGCGCCAGCAGCGGAACAGGGTCGGTGAGTTACGAGCAGTACTTC. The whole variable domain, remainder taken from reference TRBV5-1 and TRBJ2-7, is KAGVTQTPRYLIKTRGQQVTLSCSPISGHRSVSWYQQTPGQGLQFLFEYFSETQRNKGNFPGRFSGRQFSNSRSEMNVSTLELGDSALYLCASSGTGSVSYEQYFGPGTRLTVT.

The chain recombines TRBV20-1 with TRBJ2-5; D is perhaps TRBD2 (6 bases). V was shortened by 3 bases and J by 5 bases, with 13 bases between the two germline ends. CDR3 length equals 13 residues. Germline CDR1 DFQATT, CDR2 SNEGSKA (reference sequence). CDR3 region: CSARPGGRETQYF. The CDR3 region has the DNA TGCAGTGCTAGGCCCGGGGGTAGGGAGACCCAGTACTTC.

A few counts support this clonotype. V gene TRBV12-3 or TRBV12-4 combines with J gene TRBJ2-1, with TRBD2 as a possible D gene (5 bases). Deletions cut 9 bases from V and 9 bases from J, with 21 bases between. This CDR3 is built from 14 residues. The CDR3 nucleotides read TGTGCCAGTTTACGCCCAGAGCGGCCGGGTGAGCAGTTCTTC. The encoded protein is CASLRPERPGEQFF.

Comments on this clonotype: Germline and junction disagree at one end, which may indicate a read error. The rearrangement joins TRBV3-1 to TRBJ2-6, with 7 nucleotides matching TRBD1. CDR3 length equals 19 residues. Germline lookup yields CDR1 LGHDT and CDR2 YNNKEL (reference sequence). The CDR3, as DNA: TGTGCCAGCAGCCAAGGCCTTTGGACAGGTAGATCTGGGGCCAACGTCCCGACTTTC. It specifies CASSQGLWTGRSGANVPTF.

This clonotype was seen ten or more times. The CDR3 spells CASSQAGSSYEQYF. CDR3 sequence (DNA): TGTGCCAGCAGCCAAGCGGGGAGCTCCTACGAGCAGTACTTC. V is TRBV3-1 and J is TRBJ2-7, with D possibly being TRBD2 (5 bases). With 1 base removed from V and 0 bases from J, the gap between germline ends came to 7 bases. The CDR3 totals 14 residues. Germline CDR1 and CDR2: LGHDT and YNNKEL (reference sequence).

This CDR3 reads CAWSGRRGWDNEQFF. The CDR3 DNA follows: TGTGCCTGGAGTGGTCGAAGGGGATGGGACAATGAGCAGTTCTTC. The V gene is TRBV30, the J gene TRBJ2-1; D perhaps matches TRBD1 (5 bases). CDR1 and CDR2 (germline): GTSNPN, SVGIG (reference sequence). The V gene lost 1 base and the J gene lost 5 bases, with 15 bases spanning the gap. The CDR3 spans 15 residues.

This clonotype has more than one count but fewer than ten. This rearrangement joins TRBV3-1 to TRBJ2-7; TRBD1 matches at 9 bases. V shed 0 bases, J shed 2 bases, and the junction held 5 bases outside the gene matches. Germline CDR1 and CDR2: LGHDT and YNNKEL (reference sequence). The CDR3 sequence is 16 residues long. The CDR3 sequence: CASSQDWTGVTYEQYF. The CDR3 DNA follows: TGTGCCAGCAGCCAAGATTGGACAGGGGTGACCTACGAGCAGTACTTC.